One sample yielded the 19 T cell receptor beta chains listed below, sequenced in a study of blood T cell repertoires in COVID-19 (TCRdb year 2020). The protocol used for the library was the immunoSEQ multiplex PCR assay. TCRdb retrieved this table from immuneACCESS and kept in-frame rearrangements only. Not all clones are present; in checked studies, unresolved V genes account for under half, and no reason is known for the remainder. For this sample there are a few hundred thousand clones; roughly 86% appear just once. Together, the top ten hold 10% of the sample. Sequencing was performed on peripheral blood. These TCRs come from a woman in her twenties or thirties with COVID-19, enrolled during active disease.

The chain uses TRBV10-3 and TRBJ2-3, with TRBD2 identical over 12 bases. The CDR3 consists of 17 residues. Unmatched junction bases numbered 7, after V lost 0 bases and J lost 6 bases. The germline V gene has CDR1 ENHRY and CDR2 SYGVKD. This CDR3 reads CAISESTIGLAGDTQYF. In DNA, the CDR3 is TGTGCCATCAGTGAGTCGACTATCGGACTAGCGGGGGATACGCAGTATTTT.

This chain connects TRBV6-5 to TRBJ2-3; TRBD2 matches at 9 bases. Germline V gene lookup returns CDR1 MNHEY and CDR2 SVGAGI. CDR3 length equals 14 residues. The V segment lost 2 bases and the J segment 4 bases; nucleotides outside the gene matches: 1. CDR3 sequence: CASSYQREADTQYF. The CDR3 bases are TGTGCCAGCAGTTACCAGCGGGAGGCAGATACGCAGTATTTT.

This sequence joins TRBV6-2 or TRBV6-3 and TRBJ2-3; D may be TRBD1 (6 bases). The CDR3 extends over 13 amino acids. Germline V gene sequence: CDR1 MNHEY, CDR2 SVGEGT. Trimming pared 5 bases from V and 5 bases from J, leaving 11 bases between. CDR3 bases: TGTGCCAGCAGTCGACCAGGGGAAGATACGCAGTATTTT. This encodes CASSRPGEDTQYF.

This chain joins TRBV27 and TRBJ2-7, with D possibly matching TRBD2 (5 bases). Germline lookup yields CDR1 MNHEY and CDR2 SMNVEV (reference sequence). The CDR3 sequence is 15 residues long. Trimming removed 7 bases at V and 7 bases at J, with 23 bases between. CDR3: CASTNRLSGGREQYF. CDR3 DNA sequence: TGTGCCAGCACCAACCGACTGAGCGGCGGTAGAGAGCAGTACTTC.

The chain joins TRBV7-3 to TRBJ2-7, with 10 bases that match TRBD2. The CDR3 consists of 14 residues. CDR1 and CDR2 (germline): SGHTA, FQGTGA. V shed 4 bases, J shed 5 bases, and the junction held 5 bases outside the gene matches. The CDR3 region is CASSSLAGENEQYF. The CDR3 nucleotides are TGTGCCAGCAGCTCCCTAGCGGGAGAAAACGAGCAGTACTTC.

This chain links TRBV5-1 with TRBJ2-7; possible D gene TRBD1, 5 bases. CDR3 length equals 13 residues. Germline CDR1 SGHRS, CDR2 YFSETQ. Trimming shortened V by 5 bases and J by 2 bases, and 11 bases separated the two germline ends. CDR3 in DNA: TGCGCCAGCAGGGGCAGGACAACCTACGAGCAGTACTTC. Amino acid sequence: CASRGRTTYEQYF.

Many counts were recorded for this clone. The genes are TRBV5-5 and TRBJ1-2, with 7 bases aligning to TRBD1. CDR3 length: 15 amino acids. V lost 0 bases, J lost 4 bases, and 6 bases stayed unmatched. The germline V gene has CDR1 SGHKS and CDR2 YYEKEE (reference sequence). The CDR3 loop is CASSLVLGGAYGYTF. The CDR3 bases are TGTGCCAGCAGCTTGGTGTTAGGGGGCGCCTATGGCTACACCTTC.

The CDR3 DNA follows: TGCGCCAGCAGCCCGGGACTAGCGGGACCGTCCTACGAGCAGTACTTC. Protein: CASSPGLAGPSYEQYF. The chain uses TRBV5-1 and TRBJ2-7; TRBD2 aligns across 13 bases. The CDR3 contains 16 residues. CDR1 and CDR2 from the germline V gene are SGHRS and YFSETQ. The J segment lost 1 base and the V segment lost 4 bases, leaving 5 bases of the junction unmatched.

Concerning this clone: The identical CDR3 is also encoded by other nucleotide sequences in the sample. The CDR3 coding sequence is TGCGCCAGCAGCTTAGGCAGCGCAAACACCGGGGAGCTGTTTTTT. This gives the protein CASSLGSANTGELFF. The chain recombines TRBV5-1 with TRBJ2-2; D gene ambiguous. Germline V gene data show CDR1 as SGHRS and CDR2 as YFSETQ. The CDR3 is 15 amino acids. V was shortened by 2 bases and J by 2 bases, with 10 bases between the two germline ends.

The V and J genes are TRBV4-1 and TRBJ2-1; TRBD2 matches 9 bases. With 4 bases clipped from V and 7 bases from J, the junction kept 11 bases outside the gene matches. The CDR3 length is 16 residues. CDR1 MGHRA and CDR2 YSYEKL come from the germline V gene. CDR3 sequence: CASSRWSGGSGNEQFF. The CDR3 DNA reads TGCGCCAGCAGCCGGTGGAGCGGGGGGAGCGGGAATGAGCAGTTCTTC.

The chain has TRBV28 and TRBJ2-7; 7 bases are shared with TRBD2. The germline V gene has CDR1 MDHEN and CDR2 SYDVKM. The ends lost 6 bases at V and 8 bases at J; junction bases unmatched: 7. The CDR3 has 12 residues. The CDR3: CASRSAGVKQYF. The DNA for the CDR3 is TGTGCCAGCAGATCCGCGGGGGTCAAGCAGTACTTC.

This clone was detected only once. The V and J genes are TRBV12-5 and TRBJ2-3; 10 nucleotides align to TRBD1. Germline CDR1 reads LGHNT; CDR2 reads FRNRAP. The CDR3 runs 12 residues. J was trimmed by 12 bases and V by 6 bases; bases with no gene match: 6. The CDR3 sequence: CASGAGTGDQYF. As DNA, the CDR3 is TGTGCTAGTGGGGCTGGGACAGGGGACCAGTATTTT.

This clone was recorded once. The CDR3 DNA sequence: TGCGCCAGCAGCTTGGCAACACTAGCGGGAGAGACCCAGTACTTC. Translation gives CASSLATLAGETQYF. V is TRBV5-1 and J is TRBJ2-5; 9 nucleotides match TRBD2. The CDR3 spans 15 residues. The J segment lost 4 bases and the V segment lost 0 bases, leaving 4 bases of the junction unmatched. The germline V gene has CDR1 SGHRS and CDR2 YFSETQ.

The chain recombines TRBV19 with TRBJ2-3, with 11 bases that match TRBD2. CDR1 LNHDA and CDR2 SQIVND come from the germline V gene (reference sequence). This CDR3 contains 17 residues. V lost 6 bases, J lost 0 bases, and 8 bases stayed unmatched. The CDR3 coding sequence is TGTGCCAGTAGGCCGCCCATAGCGGGAGGGAGCACAGATACGCAGTATTTT. Encoded protein: CASRPPIAGGSTDTQYF.

This chain links TRBV28 with TRBJ2-1; weak D call: TRBD2 (5 bases). The CDR3 spans 15 residues. With 1 base removed from V and 4 bases from J, the gap between germline ends came to 11 bases. Germline V CDR1 and CDR2: MDHEN, SYDVKM. CDR3 sequence (DNA): TGTGCCAGCAGTTTATACGAGGGTAAATACAATGAGCAGTTCTTC. It specifies CASSLYEGKYNEQFF. The variable domain in full, with the rest retrieved from reference TRBV28 and TRBJ2-1, is DVKVTQSSRYLVKRTGEKVFLECVQDMDHENMFWYRQDPGLGLRLIYFSYDVKMKEKGDIPEGYSVSREKKERFSLILESASTNQTSMYLCASSLYEGKYNEQFFGPGTRLTVL.

The DNA for the CDR3 is TGTGCCAGCAGGGGAGGACGTATCTACGAGCAGTACTTC. It codes for CASRGGRIYEQYF. The chain joins TRBV2 to TRBJ2-7; D is perhaps TRBD2 (6 bases). Germline CDR1 is SNHLY and CDR2 is FYNNEI. The CDR3 loop spans 13 amino acids. V gave up 6 bases and J gave up 3 bases, with 12 bases separating them.

On this clone: The sample holds other DNA sequences that translate to the same CDR3. The chain is built from TRBV29-1 and TRBJ2-1, with 7 bases matching TRBD1. V was pared by 5 bases and J by 1 base, with 2 bases of the junction left unmatched. There are 13 residues in the CDR3. Germline CDR1 reads SQVTM; CDR2 reads ANQGSEA. Written as DNA, the CDR3 is TGCAGCGTTAGACAGGGTTCCTACAATGAGCAGTTCTTC. This encodes CSVRQGSYNEQFF.

This chain links TRBV19 with TRBJ1-1; weak D call: TRBD1 (6 bases). Germline V gene lookup returns CDR1 LNHDA and CDR2 SQIVND (reference sequence). The CDR3 sequence is 14 residues long. V gave up 10 bases and J gave up 1 base, with 16 bases separating them. The chain's CDR3 is CATLSGTPNTEAFF. In DNA form, the CDR3 reads TGTGCCACCTTGAGTGGGACACCGAACACTGAAGCTTTCTTT.

There are a few counts of this clone. This chain links TRBV6-5 with TRBJ1-4; D gene ambiguous. Trimming cost V 10 bases and J 8 bases, with 23 bases left between them. CDR3 length: 15 residues. The germline gives CDR1 MNHEY, CDR2 SVGAGI. CDR3 coding DNA: TGTGCCACCAAAATGGCCTTGCGAGGGCCCGAAAAACTGTTTTTT. Its protein product is CATKMALRGPEKLFF.